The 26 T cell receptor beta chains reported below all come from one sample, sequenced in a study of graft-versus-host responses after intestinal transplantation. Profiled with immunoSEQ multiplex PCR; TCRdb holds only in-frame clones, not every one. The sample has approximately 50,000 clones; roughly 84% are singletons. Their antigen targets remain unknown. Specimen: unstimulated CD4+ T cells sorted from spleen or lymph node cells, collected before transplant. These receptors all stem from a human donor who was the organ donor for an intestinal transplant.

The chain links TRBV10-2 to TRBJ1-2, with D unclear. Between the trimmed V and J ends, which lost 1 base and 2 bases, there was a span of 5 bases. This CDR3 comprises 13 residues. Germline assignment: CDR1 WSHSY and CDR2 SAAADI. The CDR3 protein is CASSELQNYGYTF. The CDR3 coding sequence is TGCGCCAGCAGTGAGTTACAGAACTATGGCTACACCTTC.

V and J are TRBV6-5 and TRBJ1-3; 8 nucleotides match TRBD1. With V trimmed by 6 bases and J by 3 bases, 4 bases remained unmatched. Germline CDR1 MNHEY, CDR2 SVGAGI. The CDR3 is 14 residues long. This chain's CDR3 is CASSLTGVGNTIYF. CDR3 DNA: TGTGCCAGCAGCCTGACAGGGGTTGGAAACACCATATATTTT.

CDR3 bases: TGCGCCAGCAGCCAAGACAGGGCCTACGAGCAGTACTTC. Encoded protein: CASSQDRAYEQYF. The V and J genes are TRBV4-3 and TRBJ2-7, with D perhaps matching TRBD1 (5 bases). Between the trimmed V and J ends, which lost 0 bases and 2 bases, there was a span of 5 bases. Germline loops: CDR1 LGHNA, CDR2 YSLEER. The CDR3 has 13 amino acids.

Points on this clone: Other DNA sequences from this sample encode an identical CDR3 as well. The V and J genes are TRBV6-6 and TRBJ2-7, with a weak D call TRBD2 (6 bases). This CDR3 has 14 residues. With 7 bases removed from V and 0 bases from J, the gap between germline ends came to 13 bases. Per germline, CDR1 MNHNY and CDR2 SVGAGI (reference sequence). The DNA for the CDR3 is TGTGCCAGCACTCAGGGACTTAGCTCCTACGAGCAGTACTTC. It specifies CASTQGLSSYEQYF.

CDR3 protein: CASSRAQRPSGEQYF. DNA of the CDR3: TGTGCCAGCTCACGCGCCCAGCGTCCTTCGGGGGAGCAGTACTTC. The chain carries TRBV18 and TRBJ2-7; maybe TRBD2 (5 bases). Germline CDR1 reads KGHSH; CDR2 reads LQKENI. Trimming stripped 4 bases from V and 7 bases from J, with 20 bases between. The length of the CDR3 is 15 residues.

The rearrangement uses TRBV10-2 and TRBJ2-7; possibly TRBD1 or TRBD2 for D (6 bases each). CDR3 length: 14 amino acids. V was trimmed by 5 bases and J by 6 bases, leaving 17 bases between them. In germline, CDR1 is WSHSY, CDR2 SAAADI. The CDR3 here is CASSTLRGLAEQYF. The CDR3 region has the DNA TGCGCCAGCAGTACCCTTCGGGGGCTAGCCGAGCAGTACTTC.

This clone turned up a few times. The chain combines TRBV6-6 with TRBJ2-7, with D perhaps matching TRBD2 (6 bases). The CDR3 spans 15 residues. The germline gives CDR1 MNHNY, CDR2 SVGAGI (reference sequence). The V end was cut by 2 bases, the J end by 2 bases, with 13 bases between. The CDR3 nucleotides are TGTGCCAGCAGTTACCAGTGGCGGGGAACCTACGAGCAGTACTTC. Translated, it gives CASSYQWRGTYEQYF.

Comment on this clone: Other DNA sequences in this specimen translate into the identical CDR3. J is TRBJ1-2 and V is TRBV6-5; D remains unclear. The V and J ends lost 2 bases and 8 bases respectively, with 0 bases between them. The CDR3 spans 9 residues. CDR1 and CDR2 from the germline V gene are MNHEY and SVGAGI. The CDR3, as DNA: TGTGCCAGCAGTTACGGCTACACCTTC. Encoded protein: CASSYGYTF.

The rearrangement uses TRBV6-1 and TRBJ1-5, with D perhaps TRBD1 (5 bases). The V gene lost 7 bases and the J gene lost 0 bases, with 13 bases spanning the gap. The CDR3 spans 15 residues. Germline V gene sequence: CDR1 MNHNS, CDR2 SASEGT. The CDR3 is CASIRQGDSNQPQHF. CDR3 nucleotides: TGTGCCAGCATCCGACAAGGGGATAGCAATCAGCCCCAGCATTTT.

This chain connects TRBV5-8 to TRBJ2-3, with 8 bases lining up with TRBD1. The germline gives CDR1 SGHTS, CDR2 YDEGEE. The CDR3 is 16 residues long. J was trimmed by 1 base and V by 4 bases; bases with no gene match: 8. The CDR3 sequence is CASSPRQGMGTDTQYF. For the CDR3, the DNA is TGTGCCAGCAGCCCCCGACAGGGGATGGGCACAGATACGCAGTATTTT.

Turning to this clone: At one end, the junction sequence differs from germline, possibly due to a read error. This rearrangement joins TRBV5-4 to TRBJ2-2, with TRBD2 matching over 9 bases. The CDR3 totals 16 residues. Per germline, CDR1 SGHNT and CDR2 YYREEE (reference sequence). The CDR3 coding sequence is TGTGCCCGCAGTCCTCTGGCGGGGGGGCTCTCCGGGGAGCTGTTTTTT. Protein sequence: CARSPLAGGLSGELFF. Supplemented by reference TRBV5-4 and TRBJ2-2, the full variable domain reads ETGVTQSPTHLIKTRGQQVTLRCSSQSGHNTVSWYQQALGQGPQFIFQYYREEENGRGNFPPRFSGLQFPNYSSELNVNALELDDSALYLCARSPLAGGLSGELFFGEGSRLTVL.

This CDR3 reads CASSRQGAYRETQYF. The CDR3, as DNA: TGCGCCAGCAGCCGACAGGGGGCATACAGGGAGACCCAGTACTTC. The chain joins TRBV5-1 to TRBJ2-5; 10 bases align to TRBD1. V lost 4 bases, J lost 5 bases, and 8 bases stayed unmatched. The CDR3 loop spans 15 amino acids. Germline V gene sequence: CDR1 SGHRS, CDR2 YFSETQ.

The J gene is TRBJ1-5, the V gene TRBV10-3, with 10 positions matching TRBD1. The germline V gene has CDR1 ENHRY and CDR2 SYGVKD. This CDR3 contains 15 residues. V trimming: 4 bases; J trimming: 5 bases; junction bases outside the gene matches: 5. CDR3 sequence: CAISGDRGQDQPQHF. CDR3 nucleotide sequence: TGTGCCATCAGTGGGGACAGGGGTCAGGATCAGCCCCAGCATTTT.

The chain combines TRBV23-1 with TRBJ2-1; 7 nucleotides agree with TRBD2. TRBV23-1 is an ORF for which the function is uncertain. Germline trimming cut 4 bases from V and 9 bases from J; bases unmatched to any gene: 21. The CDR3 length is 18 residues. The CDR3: CASSPGHWEGNGGGEQFF. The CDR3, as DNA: TGCGCCAGCAGTCCAGGACACTGGGAGGGGAACGGGGGTGGTGAGCAGTTCTTC.

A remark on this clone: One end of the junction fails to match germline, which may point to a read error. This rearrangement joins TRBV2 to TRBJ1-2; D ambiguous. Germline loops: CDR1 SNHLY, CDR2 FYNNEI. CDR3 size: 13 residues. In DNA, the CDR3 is TGTGCCAGCGCCGCGCGAGGGAACTCTGGCTACACCTTC. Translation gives CASAARGNSGYTF.

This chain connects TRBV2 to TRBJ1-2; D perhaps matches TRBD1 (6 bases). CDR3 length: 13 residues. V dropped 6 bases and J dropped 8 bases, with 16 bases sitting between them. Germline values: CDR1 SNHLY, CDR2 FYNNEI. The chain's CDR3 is CASRAGTYSGYTF. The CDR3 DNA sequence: TGTGCCAGCAGAGCCGGGACATACAGCGGCTACACCTTC.

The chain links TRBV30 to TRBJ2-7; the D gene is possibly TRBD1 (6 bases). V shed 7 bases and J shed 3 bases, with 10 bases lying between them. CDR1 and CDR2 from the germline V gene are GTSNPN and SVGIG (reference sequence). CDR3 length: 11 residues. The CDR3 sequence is CAFQTGYEQYF. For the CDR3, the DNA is TGTGCCTTTCAGACAGGCTACGAGCAGTACTTC.

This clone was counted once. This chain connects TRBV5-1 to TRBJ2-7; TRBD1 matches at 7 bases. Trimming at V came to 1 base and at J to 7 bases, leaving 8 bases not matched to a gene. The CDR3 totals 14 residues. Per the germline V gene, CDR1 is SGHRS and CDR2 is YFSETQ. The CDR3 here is CASSLIAGGGEQYF. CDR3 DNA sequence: TGCGCCAGCAGCTTGATTGCAGGGGGTGGTGAGCAGTACTTC.

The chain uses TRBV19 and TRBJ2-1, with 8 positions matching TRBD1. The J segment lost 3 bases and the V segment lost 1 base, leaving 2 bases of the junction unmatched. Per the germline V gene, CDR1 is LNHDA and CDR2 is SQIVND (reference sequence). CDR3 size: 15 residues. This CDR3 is CASSIGDRGYNEQFF. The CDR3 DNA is TGTGCCAGTAGTATAGGCGACAGGGGCTACAATGAGCAGTTCTTC.

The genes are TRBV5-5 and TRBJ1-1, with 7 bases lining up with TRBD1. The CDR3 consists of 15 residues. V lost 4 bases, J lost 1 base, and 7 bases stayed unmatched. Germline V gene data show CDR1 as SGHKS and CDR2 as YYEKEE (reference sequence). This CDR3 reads CASSQGTARNTEAFF. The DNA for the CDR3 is TGTGCCAGCAGCCAAGGGACAGCTAGGAACACTGAAGCTTTCTTT.

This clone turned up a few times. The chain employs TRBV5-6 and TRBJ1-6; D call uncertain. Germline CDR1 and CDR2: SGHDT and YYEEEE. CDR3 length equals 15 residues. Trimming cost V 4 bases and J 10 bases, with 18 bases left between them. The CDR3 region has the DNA TGTGCCAGCAGCCCGACAAGGTGGGCATCCTCACCCCTCCACTTT. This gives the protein CASSPTRWASSPLHF.

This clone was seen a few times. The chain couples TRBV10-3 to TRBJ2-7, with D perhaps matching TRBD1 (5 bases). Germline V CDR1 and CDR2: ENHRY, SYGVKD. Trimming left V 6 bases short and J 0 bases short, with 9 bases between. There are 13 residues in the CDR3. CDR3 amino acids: CAIRITGSYEQYF. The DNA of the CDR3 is TGTGCCATCAGGATCACAGGCTCCTACGAGCAGTACTTC.

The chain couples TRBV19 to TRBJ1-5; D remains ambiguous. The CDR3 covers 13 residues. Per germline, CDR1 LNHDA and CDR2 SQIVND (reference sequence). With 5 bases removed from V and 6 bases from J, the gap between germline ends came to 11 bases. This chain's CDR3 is CASSLPLGQPQHF. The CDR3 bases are TGTGCCAGTAGTCTGCCACTCGGTCAGCCCCAGCATTTT.

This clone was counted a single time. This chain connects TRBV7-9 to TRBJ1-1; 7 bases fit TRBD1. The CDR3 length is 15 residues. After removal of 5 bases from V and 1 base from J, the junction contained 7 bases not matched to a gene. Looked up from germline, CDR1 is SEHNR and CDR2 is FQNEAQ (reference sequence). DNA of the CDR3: TGTGCCAGCAGCCCCCGACAGGGCAAGAACACTGAAGCTTTCTTT. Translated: CASSPRQGKNTEAFF.

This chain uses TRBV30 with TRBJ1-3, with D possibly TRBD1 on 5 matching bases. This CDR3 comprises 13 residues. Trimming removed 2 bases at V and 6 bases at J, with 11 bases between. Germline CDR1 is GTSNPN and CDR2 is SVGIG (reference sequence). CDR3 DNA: TGTGCCTGGAGTACTGACAGCCTAAACACCATATATTTT. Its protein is CAWSTDSLNTIYF.

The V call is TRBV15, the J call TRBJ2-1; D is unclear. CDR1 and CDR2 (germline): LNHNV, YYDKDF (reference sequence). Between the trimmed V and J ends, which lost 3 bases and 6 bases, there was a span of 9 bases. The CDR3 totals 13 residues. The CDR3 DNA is TGTGCCACCAGCAGTTTTCCCCCCAATGAGCAGTTCTTC. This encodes CATSSFPPNEQFF.